This T cell receptor beta chain was captured in a study of CD8 T cells in ankylosing spondylitis. The ends were cut back, 2 bases at V and 5 bases at J, with 14 bases in the middle. The germline V gene has CDR1 SGHKS and CDR2 YYEKEE (reference sequence). The length of the CDR3 is 14 residues. TCRdb processed the 5' RACE reads anew with MiXCR; each CDR3 protein has one entry. The sample consists of about 250,000 distinct CDR3 sequences, 30% to 35% of them appearing once. The receptor comes from a male donor with ankylosing spondylitis or in good health (not recorded which). Specimen: blood, either unsorted or a sorted T cell fraction (not recorded which). The gene calls are TRBV5-5 and TRBJ2-7, with a possible D match to TRBD1 (6 bases). In nucleotides, the CDR3 is TGTGCCAGCAGCTTCAACAGGGCCGTAAACGAGCAGTACTTC. It translates to CASSFNRAVNEQYF.